Below, 14 T cell receptor beta chains from the same sample are listed, as sequenced in a study of lymphopenia after photon versus proton radiotherapy (dated by TCRdb to between 2019 and 2020). Libraries came from the immunoSEQ multiplex PCR assay. TCRdb retrieved this table from immuneACCESS and kept in-frame rearrangements only. Not all clones are present; in checked studies, unresolved V genes account for under half, and no reason is known for the remainder. This sample lists fewer than 40,000 clones; approximately 95% were detected once. Of the sample, around 0.7% is held by the ten largest clones. Sequences were derived from peripheral blood, sampled from a patient treated with photon-based radiotherapy. Every receptor here comes from a woman between 50 and 59 years old with cholangiocarcinoma.

V and J are TRBV20-1 and TRBJ1-2, with a possible D match to TRBD1 (6 bases). V was shortened by 6 bases and J by 8 bases, with 10 bases between the two germline ends. Germline CDR1 reads DFQATT; CDR2 reads SNEGSKA (reference sequence). There are 10 residues in the CDR3. The CDR3 bases are TGCAGTGCCCAGGGGCGCGGCTACACCTTC. Its protein product is CSAQGRGYTF.

The genes are TRBV4-1 and TRBJ2-7; D not resolved. Germline CDR1 and CDR2: MGHRA and YSYEKL. The length of the CDR3 is 14 residues. V was clipped by 1 base and J by 3 bases, with 10 bases between them. The CDR3 coding sequence is TGCGCCAGCAGCCAAGGGGCACAGAACTACGAGCAGTACTTC. It specifies CASSQGAQNYEQYF.

The chain joins TRBV18 to TRBJ2-7; 8 bases line up with TRBD2. CDR1 KGHSH and CDR2 LQKENI come from the germline V gene. This CDR3 spans 16 amino acids. V was pared by 0 bases and J by 2 bases, with 6 bases of the junction left unmatched. In DNA form, the CDR3 reads TGTGCCAGCTCACCACCTGCTCGGGGGGGAGCCTACGAGCAGTACTTC. Protein sequence: CASSPPARGGAYEQYF.

The chain joins TRBV7-9 to TRBJ1-1; weak D call: TRBD1 (6 bases). The CDR3 is 15 amino acids. V was cut by 2 bases and J by 1 base, with 11 bases left in between. The V gene's germline CDR1 is SEHNR and CDR2 FQNEAQ (reference sequence). CDR3 nucleotide sequence: TGTGCCAGCAGCTTACTACAGGGTGGGAACACTGAAGCTTTCTTT. It codes for CASSLLQGGNTEAFF.

The chain recombines TRBV5-4 with TRBJ1-2, with D maybe TRBD1 (6 bases). V dropped 4 bases and J dropped 0 bases, with 10 bases sitting between them. The CDR3 length is 14 residues. CDR1 and CDR2 (germline): SGHNT, YYREEE (reference sequence). The CDR3 spells CASSQGSTNYGYTF. Written as DNA, the CDR3 is TGTGCCAGCAGCCAGGGGTCTACTAACTATGGCTACACCTTC.

This chain links TRBV15 with TRBJ1-2; D might be TRBD1 (6 bases). This CDR3 is 14 amino acids long. V lost 4 bases and J lost 1, with 10 bases in between. Per the germline V gene, CDR1 is LNHNV and CDR2 is YYDKDF (reference sequence). CDR3 DNA sequence: TGTGCCACCAGCAAGCCCAGGGGTAACTATGGCTACACCTTC. It codes for CATSKPRGNYGYTF.

J is TRBJ2-7 and V is TRBV30, with a possible D match to TRBD2 (5 bases). The CDR3 extends over 11 amino acids. The V and J ends lost 1 base and 7 bases respectively, with 8 bases between them. CDR1 is GTSNPN and CDR2 is SVGIG in the germline V gene (reference sequence). In DNA form, the CDR3 reads TGTGCCTGGAGTGCGAGACTAGAGCAGTACTTC. Translation gives CAWSARLEQYF. Based on the CDR3 plus reference TRBV30 and TRBJ2-7, the full variable domain is SQTIHQWPATLVQPVGSPLSLECTVEGTSNPNLYWYRQAAGRGLQLLFYSVGIGQISSEVPQNLSASRPQDRQFILSSKKLLLSDSGFYLCAWSARLEQYFGPGTRLTVT.

The rearrangement uses TRBV12-5 and TRBJ1-2; perhaps TRBD1 as D (6 bases). Trimming left V 4 bases short and J 3 bases short, with 24 bases between. The CDR3 loop spans 18 amino acids. Looked up from germline, CDR1 is LGHNT and CDR2 is FRNRAP. The CDR3 DNA sequence: TGTGCTAGTGGTTCCCGCGGTGGTGGGGGGCGCAGGCACTATGGCTACACCTTC. Its protein product is CASGSRGGGGRRHYGYTF.

The rearrangement links TRBV5-4 to TRBJ2-1; D uncertain. V was trimmed by 0 bases and J by 5 bases, leaving 18 bases between them. Germline-derived CDR1 and CDR2 are SGHNT and YYREEE (reference sequence). The length of the CDR3 is 17 residues. CDR3 in amino acids: CASSLGHSFVRNNEQFF. As DNA, the CDR3 is TGTGCCAGCAGCTTGGGACATTCGTTCGTCCGGAACAATGAGCAGTTCTTC.

CDR3 residues: CASSMDVGYGYTF. CDR3 sequence (DNA): TGTGCCAGCAGCATGGACGTAGGCTATGGCTACACCTTC. V gene TRBV6-1 combines with J gene TRBJ1-2; D unclear. Trimming stripped 6 bases from V and 4 bases from J, with 12 bases between. The CDR3 contains 13 residues. Germline values: CDR1 MNHNS, CDR2 SASEGT.

The V call is TRBV7-9, the J call TRBJ1-1; D not resolved. The ends were cut back, 5 bases at V and 5 bases at J, with 12 bases in the middle. Germline CDR1 is SEHNR and CDR2 is FQNEAQ (reference sequence). The CDR3 runs to 13 residues. DNA for the CDR3: TGTGCCAGCAGCGCACCGTTCGGGACTGAAGCTTTCTTT. Translated: CASSAPFGTEAFF.

The V gene is TRBV7-9, the J gene TRBJ1-1; D is undetermined. Between the trimmed V and J ends, which lost 1 base and 1 base, there was a span of 7 bases. The germline gives CDR1 SEHNR, CDR2 FQNEAQ (reference sequence). The CDR3 runs 14 residues. The CDR3 sequence: CASSLVGANTEAFF. In DNA form, the CDR3 reads TGTGCCAGCAGCTTAGTAGGCGCGAACACTGAAGCTTTCTTT.

This chain uses TRBV2 with TRBJ1-2; 7 bases fit TRBD1. This CDR3 region has 14 residues. Germline CDR1 reads SNHLY; CDR2 reads FYNNEI. V was pared by 7 bases and J by 4 bases, with 9 bases of the junction left unmatched. The CDR3 bases are TGTGCCAGCACCGGAGACAGGGATTTCTATGGCTACACCTTC. It translates to CASTGDRDFYGYTF.

The genes are TRBV10-3 and TRBJ1-2, with a possible D match to TRBD1 (5 bases). The CDR3 has 13 amino acids. Trimming left V 2 bases short and J 5 bases short, with 9 bases between. CDR1 is ENHRY and CDR2 is SYGVKD in the germline V gene. CDR3 DNA sequence: TGTGCCATCAGTGAGGACAGTGGGTATGGCTACACCTTC. Its protein is CAISEDSGYGYTF.